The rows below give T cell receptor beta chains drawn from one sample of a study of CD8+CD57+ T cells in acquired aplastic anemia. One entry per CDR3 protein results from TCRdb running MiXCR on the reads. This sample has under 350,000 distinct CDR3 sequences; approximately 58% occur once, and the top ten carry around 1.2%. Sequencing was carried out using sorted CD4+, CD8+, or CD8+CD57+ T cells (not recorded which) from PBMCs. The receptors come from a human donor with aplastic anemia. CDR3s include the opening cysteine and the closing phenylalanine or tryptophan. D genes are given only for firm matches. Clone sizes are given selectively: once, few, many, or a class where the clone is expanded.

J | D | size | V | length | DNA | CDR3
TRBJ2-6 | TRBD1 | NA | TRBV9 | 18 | TGTGCCAGCAGCGTAGCTGGACAGGAACACTCTGGGGCCAACGTCCTGACTTTC | CASSVAGQEHSGANVLTF
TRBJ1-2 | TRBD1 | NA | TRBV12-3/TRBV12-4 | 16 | TGTGCCAGCTCACAAAAACGGGACAGCGTTAACTATGGCTACACCTTC | CASSQKRDSVNYGYTF
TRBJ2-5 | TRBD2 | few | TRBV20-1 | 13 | TGCAGTGCTCGGACTAGCGGGGGAGAGACCCAGTACTTC | CSARTSGGETQYF
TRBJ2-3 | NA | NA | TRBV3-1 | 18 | TGTGCCAGCAGCCAAGATCCGGACAGCCTGAGACAGGAAAGTACGCAGTATTTT | CASSQDPDSLRQESTQYF
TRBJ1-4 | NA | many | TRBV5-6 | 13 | TGTGCCAGCAAAGAGACTACTAATGAAAAACTGTTTTTT | CASKETTNEKLFF
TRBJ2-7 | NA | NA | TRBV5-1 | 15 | TGCGCCAGCAGCCCCGACGGGACGGCTCTCTACGAGCAGTACTTC | CASSPDGTALYEQYF
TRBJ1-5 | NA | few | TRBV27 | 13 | TGTGCCAGCAGTTTTTATGGGATGGGGAACCAGCATTTT | CASSFYGMGNQHF
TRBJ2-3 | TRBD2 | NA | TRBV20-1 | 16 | TGCAGTGCGCCATCATTGGGACTAGCGGACACAGATACGCAGTATTTT | CSAPSLGLADTDTQYF
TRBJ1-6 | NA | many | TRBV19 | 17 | TGTGCCAGTAGCGCGCTAGGACGGACCCTATATAATTCACCCCTCCACTTT | CASSALGRTLYNSPLHF
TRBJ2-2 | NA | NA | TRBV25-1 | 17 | TGTGCCAGCAGTGAATGGCAGGGGGGATGGAACACCGGGGAGCTGTTTTTT | CASSEWQGGWNTGELFF
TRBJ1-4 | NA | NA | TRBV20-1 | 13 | TGCAGTGCTAGAGCAGCAACTAATGAAAAACTGTTTTTT | CSARAATNEKLFF
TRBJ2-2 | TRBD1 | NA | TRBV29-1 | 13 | TGCAGCCGGGACAGCGCGAACACCGGGGAGCTGTTTTTT | CSRDSANTGELFF
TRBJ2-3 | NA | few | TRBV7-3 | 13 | TGTGCCAGCAGCTTAAAGGTCACAGATACGCAGTATTTT | CASSLKVTDTQYF
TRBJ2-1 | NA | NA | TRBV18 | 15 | TGTGCCAGCTCACCTAGGGGCCAGCGAGACAATGAGCAGTTCTTC | CASSPRGQRDNEQFF
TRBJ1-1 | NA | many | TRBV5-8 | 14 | TGTGCCAGCAGCTTGGGGGCGGTGAACACTGAAGCTTTCTTT | CASSLGAVNTEAFF
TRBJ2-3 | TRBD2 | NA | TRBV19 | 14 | TGTGCCAGCAGTACCGGACTAGCGGCAGATACGCAGTATTTT | CASSTGLAADTQYF
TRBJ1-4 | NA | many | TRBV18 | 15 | TGTGCCAGCTCACCACGGGCAGGACGTAATGAAAAACTGTTTTTT | CASSPRAGRNEKLFF
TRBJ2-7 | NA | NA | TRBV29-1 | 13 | TGCAGCGTTGTCCAGGGGAACTCCTACGAGCAGTACTTC | CSVVQGNSYEQYF
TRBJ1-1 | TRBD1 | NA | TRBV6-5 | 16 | TGTGCCAGCAGTTACTCGGCAGGGGGCCCGAACACTGAAGCTTTCTTT | CASSYSAGGPNTEAFF
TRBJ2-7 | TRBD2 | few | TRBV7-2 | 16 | TGTGCCAGCAGCCTACAGACTAGCGGGGGTGTATACGAGCAGTACTTC | CASSLQTSGGVYEQYF
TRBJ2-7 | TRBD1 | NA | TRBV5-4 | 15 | TGTGCCAGCAGCTTGGCCGGGCAGGGGGCAGTTGAGCAGTACTTC | CASSLAGQGAVEQYF
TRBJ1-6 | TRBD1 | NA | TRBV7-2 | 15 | TGTGCCAGCAGCCAAGGATCGACAGGGGATTCACCCCTCCACTTT | CASSQGSTGDSPLHF
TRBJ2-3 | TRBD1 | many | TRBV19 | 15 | TGTGCCACCCAGGACAGGCCCAGAGCTGCAGATACGCAGTATTTT | CATQDRPRAADTQYF
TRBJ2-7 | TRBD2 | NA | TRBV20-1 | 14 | TGCAGTGCGGGACCGGGACTAGCGGGTTACGAGCAGTACTTC | CSAGPGLAGYEQYF
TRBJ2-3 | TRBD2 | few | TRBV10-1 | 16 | TGCGCCAGCAGCCGACTAGCGGAAGCGGGACCAGATACGCAGTATTTT | CASSRLAEAGPDTQYF
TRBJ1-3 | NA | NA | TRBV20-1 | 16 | TGCAGTGCTAGAGAACTCCGGATCAGCTCTGGAAACACCATATATTTT | CSARELRISSGNTIYF
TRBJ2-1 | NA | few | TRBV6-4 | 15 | TGTGCCAGCAGTGACTCAGGTCTAGGAGGTCGGGAGCAGTTCTTC | CASSDSGLGGREQFF
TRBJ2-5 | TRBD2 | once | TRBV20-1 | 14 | TGCAGTGCTAGAACCGGACTAGCGGAAGAGACCCAGTACTTC | CSARTGLAEETQYF
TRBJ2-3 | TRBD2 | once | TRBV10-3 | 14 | TGTGCCATCAGGTCCGGGACTACTACAGATACGCAGTATTTT | CAIRSGTTTDTQYF
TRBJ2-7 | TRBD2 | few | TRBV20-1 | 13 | TGCAGTGCTAGTCCCGGACTAGTCTACGAGCAGTACTTC | CSASPGLVYEQYF
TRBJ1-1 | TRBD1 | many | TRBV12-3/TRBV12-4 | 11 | TGTGCCAGCAGTGGGACAGGTGAAGCTTTCTTT | CASSGTGEAFF
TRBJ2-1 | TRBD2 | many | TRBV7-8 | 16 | TGTGCCAGCAGCTTAGCCTCGAGCGGGAGTTACAATGAGCAGTTCTTC | CASSLASSGSYNEQFF
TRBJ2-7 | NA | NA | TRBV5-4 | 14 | TGTGCCAGCAGCATCAGGGTAGATGGCAACGAGCAGTACTTC | CASSIRVDGNEQYF
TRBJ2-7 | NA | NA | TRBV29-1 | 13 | TGCAGCGTGAGGGGGACGGTTTCCTACGAGCAGTACTTC | CSVRGTVSYEQYF